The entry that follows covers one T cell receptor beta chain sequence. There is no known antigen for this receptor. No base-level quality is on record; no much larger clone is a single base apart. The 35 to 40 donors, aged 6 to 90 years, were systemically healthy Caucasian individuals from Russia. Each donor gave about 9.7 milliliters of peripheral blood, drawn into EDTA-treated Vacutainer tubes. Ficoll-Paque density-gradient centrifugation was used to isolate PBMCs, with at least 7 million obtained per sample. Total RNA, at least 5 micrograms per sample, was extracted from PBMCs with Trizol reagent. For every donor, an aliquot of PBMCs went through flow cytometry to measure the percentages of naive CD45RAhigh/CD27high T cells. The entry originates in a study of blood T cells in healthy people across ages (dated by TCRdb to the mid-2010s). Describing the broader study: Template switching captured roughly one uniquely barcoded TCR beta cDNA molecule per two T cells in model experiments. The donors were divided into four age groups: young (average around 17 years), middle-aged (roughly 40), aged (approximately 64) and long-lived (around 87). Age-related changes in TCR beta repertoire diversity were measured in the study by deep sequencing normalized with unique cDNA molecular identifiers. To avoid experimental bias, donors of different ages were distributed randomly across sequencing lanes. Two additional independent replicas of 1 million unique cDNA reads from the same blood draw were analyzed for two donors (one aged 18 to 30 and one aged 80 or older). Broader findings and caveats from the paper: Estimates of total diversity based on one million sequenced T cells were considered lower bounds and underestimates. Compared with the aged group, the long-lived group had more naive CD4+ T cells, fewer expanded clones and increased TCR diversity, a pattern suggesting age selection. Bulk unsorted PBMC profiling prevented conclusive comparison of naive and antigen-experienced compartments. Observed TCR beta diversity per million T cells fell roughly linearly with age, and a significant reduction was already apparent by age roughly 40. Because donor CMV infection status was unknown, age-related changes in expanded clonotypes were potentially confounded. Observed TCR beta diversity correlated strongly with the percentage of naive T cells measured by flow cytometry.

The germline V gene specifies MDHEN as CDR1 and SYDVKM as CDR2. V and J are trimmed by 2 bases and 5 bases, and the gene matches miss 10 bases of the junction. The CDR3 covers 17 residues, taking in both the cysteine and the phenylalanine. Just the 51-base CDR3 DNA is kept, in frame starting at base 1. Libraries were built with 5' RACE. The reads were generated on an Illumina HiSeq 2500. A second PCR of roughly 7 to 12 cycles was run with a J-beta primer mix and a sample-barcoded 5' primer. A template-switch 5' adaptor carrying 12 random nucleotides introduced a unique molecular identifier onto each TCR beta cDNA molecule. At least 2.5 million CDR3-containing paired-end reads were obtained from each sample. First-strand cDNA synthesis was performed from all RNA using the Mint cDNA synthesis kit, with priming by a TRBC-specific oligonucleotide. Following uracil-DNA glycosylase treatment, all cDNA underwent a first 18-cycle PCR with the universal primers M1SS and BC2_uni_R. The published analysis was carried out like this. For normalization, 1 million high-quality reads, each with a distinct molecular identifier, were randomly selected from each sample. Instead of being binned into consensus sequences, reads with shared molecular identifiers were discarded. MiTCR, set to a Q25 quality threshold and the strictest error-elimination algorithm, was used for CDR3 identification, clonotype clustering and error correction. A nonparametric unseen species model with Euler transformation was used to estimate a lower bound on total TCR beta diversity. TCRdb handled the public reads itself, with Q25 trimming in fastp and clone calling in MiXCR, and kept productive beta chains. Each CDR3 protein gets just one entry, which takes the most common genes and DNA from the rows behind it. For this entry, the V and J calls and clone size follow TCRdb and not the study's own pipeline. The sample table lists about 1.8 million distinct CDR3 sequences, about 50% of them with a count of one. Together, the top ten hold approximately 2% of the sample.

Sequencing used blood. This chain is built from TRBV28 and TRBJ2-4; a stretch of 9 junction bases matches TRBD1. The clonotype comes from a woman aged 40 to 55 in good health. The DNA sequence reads TGTGCCAGCAGTTTAGCCCGGGACAGGGTAGTTGAAAACATTCAGTACTTC. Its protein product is CASSLARDRVVENIQYF.